Listed below are T cell receptor beta chains from one sample, sequenced in a study of cytomegalovirus exposure and HLA in healthy donors. Libraries were prepared by immunoSEQ multiplex PCR; TCRdb keeps only in-frame clonotypes and omits some of them. This sample has tens of thousands of clones, with over 40% found just once. Sequencing was done on a sample of PBMCs. Receptor source: a woman between 40 and 55 years old in good health and CMV-seropositive. Both conserved end residues are trimmed from each CDR3. Each record gives: clone size, V gene, CDR3 protein. The listing skips clone size in some rows; elsewhere it reads once, few, many or a size class.

abundance: -
v_gene: TRBV14
CDR3aa: ASSQGTGSNEQY

abundance: few
v_gene: TRBV6-5
CDR3aa: ASSGLAGMAGELF

abundance: few
v_gene: TRBV7-2
CDR3aa: ASSLGQNTEAF

abundance: medium-sized
v_gene: TRBV4-1
CDR3aa: ASSQGYEETNEKLF

abundance: -
v_gene: TRBV19
CDR3aa: ASMSDSLSYNSPLH

abundance: once
v_gene: TRBV5-1
CDR3aa: ASSEGQGTETQY

abundance: -
v_gene: TRBV5-1
CDR3aa: ASSPGQGSSDTQY

abundance: medium-sized
v_gene: TRBV2
CDR3aa: ASSKQGKGTDTQY

abundance: -
v_gene: TRBV6-1
CDR3aa: ASSTGGLYEQY

abundance: few
v_gene: TRBV9
CDR3aa: ASSVASGVGETQY

abundance: -
v_gene: TRBV7-8
CDR3aa: ASSLRDRGRWAEKLF

abundance: -
v_gene: TRBV6-5
CDR3aa: ASSHQGGGNTIY

abundance: -
v_gene: TRBV4-2
CDR3aa: ASSQDVSSNQPQH

abundance: once
v_gene: TRBV7-2
CDR3aa: ASSLKGQGYEQY

abundance: -
v_gene: TRBV7-2
CDR3aa: ASSLGLPSTDTQY

abundance: -
v_gene: TRBV15
CDR3aa: ATSRGEGSYT